A single sample is the source of the 14 T cell receptor beta chains below, sequenced in a study of blood T cell repertoires in COVID-19 (TCRdb year 2020). Libraries were made using the immunoSEQ multiplex PCR assay. TCRdb took over this immuneACCESS table, retaining in-frame rearrangements with V and J assigned. Such tables are incomplete; in checked studies, under half of the missing clones stem from an unresolved V gene, and the remainder is unexplained. In all, the sample holds some 400,000 clones, and 90% to 95% of those were seen once. The ten biggest clones cover more than 0.85% of the sample. The source material was PBMCs or T cells enriched from blood (not recorded which). The origin of the receptors is a woman aged 40 to 50 who had been exposed to COVID-19.

The rearrangement links TRBV18 to TRBJ1-1; 8 bases agree with TRBD1. Trimming at V came to 7 bases and at J to 1 base, leaving 5 bases not matched to a gene. Per the germline V gene, CDR1 is KGHSH and CDR2 is LQKENI. The CDR3 runs 14 residues. The CDR3 spells CASFPGQENTEAFF. The CDR3 bases are TGTGCCAGCTTCCCGGGACAGGAGAACACTGAAGCTTTCTTT.

This clone turned up a few times. The chain combines TRBV7-9 with TRBJ2-5, with D possibly TRBD2 on 5 matching bases. CDR1 and CDR2 (germline): SEHNR, FQNEAQ (reference sequence). Deletions cut 6 bases from V and 0 bases from J, with 8 bases between. This CDR3 has 13 amino acids. In DNA, the CDR3 is TGTGCCAGCAGGGCGGGCAACCAAGAGACCCAGTACTTC. Its translation: CASRAGNQETQYF.

This clone was recorded a few times. The J gene is TRBJ2-5, the V gene TRBV7-3; 9 nucleotides match TRBD2. Germline trimming cut 10 bases from V and 4 bases from J; bases unmatched to any gene: 13. CDR1 SGHTA and CDR2 FQGTGA come from the germline V gene. The length of the CDR3 is 15 residues. The CDR3 is CATSSSGGIGETQYF. CDR3 nucleotides: TGTGCCACCAGTTCAAGCGGGGGGATTGGAGAGACCCAGTACTTC. Supplemented by reference TRBV7-3 and TRBJ2-5, the full variable domain reads GAGVSQTPSNKVTEKGKYVELRCDPISGHTALYWYRQSLGQGPEFLIYFQGTGAADDSGLPNDRFFAVRPEGSVSTLKIQRTERGDSAVYLCATSSSGGIGETQYFGPGTRLLVL.

The genes are TRBV6-5 and TRBJ2-7, with D tentatively TRBD1 (6 bases). Trimming cost V 6 bases and J 3 bases, with 12 bases left between them. Germline assignment: CDR1 MNHEY and CDR2 SVGAGI. The CDR3 spans 13 residues. The CDR3, as DNA: TGTGCCAGCAGGCGACAGGTCAACTACGAGCAGTACTTC. Protein product: CASRRQVNYEQYF.

This chain uses TRBV6-2 or TRBV6-3 with TRBJ2-1; 15 nucleotides agree with TRBD2. This CDR3 contains 16 residues. Germline loops: CDR1 MNHEY, CDR2 SVGEGT. Unmatched junction bases numbered 1, after V lost 5 bases and J lost 2 bases. The CDR3, as DNA: TGTGCCAGCAGTGGACTAGCGGGAGGGCCCTACAATGAGCAGTTCTTC. Translating it yields CASSGLAGGPYNEQFF.

This clone was seen a few times. The chain links TRBV7-2 to TRBJ1-1; tentative D call: TRBD1 (6 bases). The germline V gene encodes CDR1 SGHTA and CDR2 FQGNSA. This CDR3 has 15 amino acids. Trimming stripped 1 base from V and 11 bases from J, with 20 bases between. CDR3 DNA: TGTGCCAGCAGCTTAGAATTACATCGAACAGGGTGGGCTTTCTTT. Translated, it gives CASSLELHRTGWAFF. The entire variable domain, with the rest obtained from reference TRBV7-2 and TRBJ1-1, is as follows: GAGVSQSPSNKVTEKGKDVELRCDPISGHTALYWYRQSLGQGLEFLIYFQGNSAPDKSGLPSDRFSAERTGGSVSTLTIQRTQQEDSAVYLCASSLELHRTGWAFFGQGTRLTVV.

The chain employs TRBV4-3 and TRBJ2-1; 7 bases agree with TRBD2. There are 15 residues in the CDR3. Trimming removed 4 bases from V and 5 bases from J; junction bases left unmatched: 8. Per the germline V gene, CDR1 is LGHNA and CDR2 is YSLEER. The CDR3 sequence: CASSPGTRGDNEQFF. CDR3 coding DNA: TGCGCCAGCAGCCCCGGGACCCGGGGGGACAATGAGCAGTTCTTC.

The chain has TRBV12-3 or TRBV12-4 and TRBJ2-5, with D uncertain. The CDR3 covers 13 residues. V was trimmed by 2 bases and J by 5 bases, leaving 9 bases between them. CDR3 amino acids: CASSLSSMETQYF. The CDR3 DNA reads TGTGCCAGCAGTTTAAGTAGTATGGAGACCCAGTACTTC.

As concerns this clone: The junction does not match germline at one end; this may be a read error. The chain combines TRBV2 with TRBJ2-1, with TRBD1 as a possible D gene (6 bases). The CDR3 sequence is 14 residues long. Germline CDR1 is SNHLY and CDR2 is FYNNEI. CDR3 amino acids: CANSFRGSTNEQFF. CDR3 nucleotides: TGTGCCAACAGTTTCAGGGGATCGACAAATGAGCAGTTCTTC.

The chain uses TRBV2 and TRBJ1-1; possible D gene TRBD1, 6 bases. The CDR3 length is 13 residues. From germline, CDR1 is SNHLY and CDR2 FYNNEI. Trimming removed 6 bases at V and 7 bases at J, with 15 bases between. The CDR3 coding sequence is TGTGCCAGCAGCCAACAGGGCGGAGGTGAAGCTTTCTTT. Its translation: CASSQQGGGEAFF.

CDR3 DNA sequence: TGCGCCAGCAGCCAGGAGGGGACAGGGGTTAACTATGGCTACACCTTC. This translates into CASSQEGTGVNYGYTF. V usage is TRBV4-3 and J usage is TRBJ1-2, with TRBD1 identical over 10 bases. Looked up from germline, CDR1 is LGHNA and CDR2 is YSLEER. There are 16 residues in the CDR3. V dropped 3 bases and J dropped 1; count of bases not matched to a gene: 5.

Details on this clone: The junction does not match germline at one end; this may be a read error. V is TRBV7-7 and J is TRBJ2-7; 8 positions match TRBD2. The CDR3 spans 16 residues. Germline CDR1 is SSHAT and CDR2 is FNYEAQ (reference sequence). CDR3 amino acids: CASSLDLQAGVNEQYF. The CDR3 bases are TGTGCTAGCAGCTTAGACCTGCAAGCGGGGGTTAACGAGCAGTACTTC.

This clone was seen more than once but under ten times. V usage is TRBV9 and J usage is TRBJ1-4; 8 bases match TRBD1. This CDR3 has 16 amino acids. Germline CDR1 reads SGDLS; CDR2 reads YYNGEE. V lost 3 bases, J lost 5 bases, and 9 bases stayed unmatched. CDR3 sequence: CASSEHPTGDNEKLFF. The CDR3 bases are TGTGCCAGCAGCGAGCACCCGACAGGGGACAATGAAAAACTGTTTTTT.

This clone was seen a single time. The CDR3 sequence: CASSQRAGTEAFF. The CDR3 DNA sequence: TGTGCCAGCAGTCAGAGGGCAGGCACTGAAGCTTTCTTT. The chain uses TRBV12-3 or TRBV12-4 and TRBJ1-1; D unclear. The CDR3 covers 13 residues. V was shortened by 5 bases and J by 4 bases, with 11 bases between the two germline ends.